Given below is one TCR beta chain in context. The source of the sample is a study of CD8+ T cells in alopecia areata. Extraction of RNA preceded its reverse transcription into cDNA, which served as the sequencing template. Assay used: immunoSEQ multiplex PCR; TCRdb lists only in-frame clones, some missing. Of some 180,000 clones in the sample, approximately 62% were seen once. Between the trimmed V and J ends, which lost 4 bases and 4 bases, there was a span of 12 bases. The CDR3 extends over 14 amino acids. Germline assignment: CDR1 MGHDK and CDR2 SYGVNS. This TCR was recovered from a human donor with alopecia areata. Sequencing used CD4+ T cells sorted from blood, obtained at week 0. This rearrangement joins TRBV25-1 to TRBJ2-3; a weak D match, TRBD2 (5 bases). The CDR3 bases are TGTGCCAGCAGTGGAACGGGGTGGGCAGATACGCAGTATTTT. Its protein product is CASSGTGWADTQYF.